Below are 11 T cell receptor beta chains sequenced from a single sample in a study of OX40 agonist ivuxolimab in advanced cancers. Sequenced by immunoSEQ multiplex PCR; TCRdb stores in-frame clones only, minus some. Found here are tens of thousands of clones, under 95% of them singletons; the top ten hold roughly 2.8%. The material was CD4+ or CD8+ T cells sorted from blood, obtained in a trial of the OX40 agonist ivuxolimab. Every receptor here comes from an adult with an advanced solid tumor such as melanoma, head and neck, liver or kidney cancer.

This clone was seen a single time. The rearrangement joins TRBV7-8 to TRBJ2-5; 7 bases are shared with TRBD1. CDR1 is SGHVS, CDR2 FQNEAQ, per germline. This CDR3 is 15 amino acids long. With 5 bases clipped from V and 5 bases from J, the junction kept 11 bases outside the gene matches. In DNA, the CDR3 is TGTGCCAGCAGCCTACAGGGGTTTCGAGCGGAGACCCAGTACTTC. This gives the protein CASSLQGFRAETQYF.

CDR3 nucleotides: TGTGCCAGCAGCGTAGCCCTAGCGGGGGTCTACAATGAGCAGTTCTTC. Its protein product is CASSVALAGVYNEQFF. The V gene is TRBV9, the J gene TRBJ2-1, with 10 bases identical to TRBD2. Trimming cost V 0 bases and J 3 bases; bases outside gene matches: 3. The germline gives CDR1 SGDLS, CDR2 YYNGEE. This CDR3 is 16 amino acids long.

The rearrangement joins TRBV5-1 to TRBJ2-7; D may be TRBD1 or TRBD2 (5 bases each). V was shortened by 2 bases and J by 7 bases, with 19 bases between the two germline ends. This CDR3 spans 15 amino acids. Germline-derived CDR1 and CDR2 are SGHRS and YFSETQ. CDR3 in amino acids: CASSLIRDGAGEQYF. The CDR3 bases are TGCGCCAGCAGCTTAATCCGGGACGGGGCAGGGGAGCAGTACTTC.

The rearrangement joins TRBV18 to TRBJ1-5, with TRBD1 matching 7 bases. This CDR3 region has 18 residues. Germline-derived CDR1 and CDR2 are KGHSH and LQKENI. J was trimmed by 0 bases and V by 0 bases; bases with no gene match: 8. The CDR3 reads CASSPPGTDIPSNQPQHF. As DNA, the CDR3 is TGTGCCAGCTCACCACCCGGGACAGACATACCTAGCAATCAGCCCCAGCATTTT.

The chain recombines TRBV19 with TRBJ2-1, with a weak D call TRBD1 (5 bases). The V and J ends lost 3 bases and 2 bases respectively, with 8 bases between them. The germline gives CDR1 LNHDA, CDR2 SQIVND (reference sequence). The length of the CDR3 is 14 residues. The CDR3 loop is CASSIRRAYNEQFF. In nucleotides, the CDR3 is TGTGCCAGTAGTATTCGCAGGGCCTACAATGAGCAGTTCTTC.

The chain recombines TRBV5-1 with TRBJ2-1; D tentatively reads TRBD1 or TRBD2 (5 bases each). The germline V and J ends were trimmed by 1 base and 5 bases, with 10 bases remaining between them. Per germline, CDR1 SGHRS and CDR2 YFSETQ. The length of the CDR3 is 14 residues. The CDR3 loop is CASSLSRGDNEQFF. The CDR3 coding sequence is TGCGCCAGCAGCTTGTCTAGGGGAGACAATGAGCAGTTCTTC.

This clone has more than one count but fewer than ten. This sequence joins TRBV5-6 and TRBJ1-1; 7 bases line up with TRBD1. Trimming took 6 bases from V and 3 from J; bases not matched to a gene: 5. This CDR3 has 13 amino acids. Germline CDR1 and CDR2: SGHDT and YYEEEE. This CDR3 is CASTDRDDTEAFF. CDR3 DNA sequence: TGTGCCAGCACCGACAGGGATGACACTGAAGCTTTCTTT.

This chain links TRBV6-5 with TRBJ2-7, with 7 bases matching TRBD1. From germline, CDR1 is MNHEY and CDR2 SVGAGI. Germline trimming cut 2 bases from V and 5 bases from J; bases unmatched to any gene: 9. This CDR3 region has 15 residues. CDR3 bases: TGTGCCAGCAGTTACGTCTCGACAGGGTTCGACGAGCAGTACTTC. Its protein is CASSYVSTGFDEQYF.

This chain uses TRBV27 with TRBJ2-1, with TRBD1 identical over 7 bases. From germline, CDR1 is MNHEY and CDR2 SMNVEV (reference sequence). The CDR3 covers 13 residues. J gave up 8 bases and V 6 bases, and 7 bases lay outside the gene matches. The CDR3 sequence: CASSYNRGHEQFF. The CDR3, as DNA: TGTGCCAGCAGCTATAACAGGGGCCATGAGCAGTTCTTC.

The chain is built from TRBV10-2 and TRBJ1-2, with no clear D. CDR1 and CDR2 from the germline V gene are WSHSY and SAAADI. CDR3 size: 15 residues. V gave up 1 base and J gave up 0 bases, with 9 bases separating them. This chain's CDR3 is CASSEWAASNYGYTF. Written as DNA, the CDR3 is TGCGCCAGCAGTGAGTGGGCAGCTTCTAACTATGGCTACACCTTC.

The V and J genes are TRBV5-6 and TRBJ1-2; no firm D call. The CDR3 extends over 14 amino acids. Looked up from germline, CDR1 is SGHDT and CDR2 is YYEEEE. V lost 0 bases and J lost 0, with 6 bases in between. CDR3 DNA sequence: TGTGCCAGCAGCTTGGCGCAGGCTAACTATGGCTACACCTTC. This sequence encodes CASSLAQANYGYTF.